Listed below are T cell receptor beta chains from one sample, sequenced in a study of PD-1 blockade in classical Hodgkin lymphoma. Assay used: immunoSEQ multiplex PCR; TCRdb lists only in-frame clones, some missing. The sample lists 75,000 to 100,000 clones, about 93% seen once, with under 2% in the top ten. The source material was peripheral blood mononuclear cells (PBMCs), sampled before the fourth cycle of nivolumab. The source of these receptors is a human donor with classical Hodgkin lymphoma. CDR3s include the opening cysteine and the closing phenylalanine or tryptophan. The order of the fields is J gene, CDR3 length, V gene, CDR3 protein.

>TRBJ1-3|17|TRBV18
CASSPRIADLSGNTIYF
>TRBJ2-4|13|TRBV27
CASSLGSKNIQYF
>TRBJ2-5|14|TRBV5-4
CASSFTGGQETQYF
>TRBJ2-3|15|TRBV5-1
CASSAGTGGTDTQYF
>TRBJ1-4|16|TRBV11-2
CASSNPSPGGGEKLFF
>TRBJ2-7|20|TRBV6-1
CASSEEFSVAGGPDDYEQYF
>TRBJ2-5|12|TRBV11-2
CASSLVARSQYF
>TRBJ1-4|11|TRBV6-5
CASRGLEKLFF
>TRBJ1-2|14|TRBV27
CASSPTLSGVGYTF
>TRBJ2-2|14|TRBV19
CASSIPRQTGELFF
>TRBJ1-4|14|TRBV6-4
CASSPDRGREKLFF
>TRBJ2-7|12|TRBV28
CASSFGSYEQYF